The T cell receptor beta chain described here comes from a study of PD-L1 blockade in urothelial cancer. Study as a whole: Male sex and bladder-origin urothelial cancer were recorded for about 90% of the 29 patients. Specimens of blood held a median count of roughly 140,000 T cells. Study-level points and caveats: It was durable-benefit patients whose tumor-associated blood clones expanded more at 3 weeks.

The assay was immunoSEQ multiplex PCR, and TCRdb's table has in-frame clones only and misses some. The sample consists of about 39,000 clones, 91% of them appearing once. Time point noted: pretreatment peripheral blood. Enrolled patients showed locally advanced or metastatic urothelial carcinoma. Note on this clone: Its antigen is undetermined.

The TCR was taken from a woman aged 55-70 years with urothelial cancer. This sample comprised PBMCs, obtained around atezolizumab (anti-PD-L1) treatment.

The CDR3 DNA is TGTGCCAGCAGCGGCCCGACTAGCGGGAGACAAGGCAGCACAGATACGCAGTATTTT. Translated, it gives CASSGPTSGRQGSTDTQYF. This chain links TRBV7-9 with TRBJ2-3; 12 nucleotides agree with TRBD2. CDR3 length: 19 residues. J was trimmed by 0 bases and V by 5 bases; bases with no gene match: 12. CDR1 SEHNR and CDR2 FQNEAQ come from the germline V gene (reference sequence).